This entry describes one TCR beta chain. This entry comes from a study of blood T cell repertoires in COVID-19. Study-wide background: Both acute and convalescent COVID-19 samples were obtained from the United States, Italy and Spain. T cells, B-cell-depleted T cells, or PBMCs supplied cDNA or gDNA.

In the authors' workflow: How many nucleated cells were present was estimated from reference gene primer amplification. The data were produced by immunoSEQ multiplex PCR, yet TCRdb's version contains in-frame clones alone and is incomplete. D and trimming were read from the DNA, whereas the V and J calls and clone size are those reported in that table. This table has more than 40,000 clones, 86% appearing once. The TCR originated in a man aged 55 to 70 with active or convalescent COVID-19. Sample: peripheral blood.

CDR3 region: CASSQDIGGGVFQPQHF. The DNA for the CDR3 is TGCGCCAGCAGCCAAGATATTGGAGGAGGGGTGTTCCAGCCCCAGCATTTT. V usage is TRBV4-1 and J usage is TRBJ1-5; possibly TRBD1 for D (5 bases). The V end was cut by 0 bases, the J end by 7 bases, with 19 bases between. Germline CDR1 is MGHRA and CDR2 is YSYEKL. This CDR3 comprises 17 residues.